A selection of T cell receptor beta chains follows, all from one sample in a study of shared clonotypes between healthy human individuals. Here immunoSEQ multiplex PCR was the method, and the copy in TCRdb shows in-frame clones only, minus some. The sample contains approximately 2.4 million clones, about 94% of which appear only once. The specimen was naive CD4+ T cells sorted from blood. The source is a man aged 18 to 29 in good health. Each CDR3 is given with its conserved first and last residue. D genes are given only for firm matches. Not every row has a clone size; where given, it reads once, few, many or a size class.

d_call clone_size j_call v_call cdr3_nt cdr3_aa
NA NA TRBJ2-3 TRBV4-3 TGCGCCAGCAGCAAAGCACCCATCCCTAGCACAGATACGCAGTATTTT CASSKAPIPSTDTQYF
NA NA TRBJ1-1 TRBV7-8 TGTGCCAGCAGCTTAGTAAAGTTGGGCGCCTTGAACACTGAAGCTTTCTTT CASSLVKLGALNTEAFF
NA NA TRBJ2-5 TRBV5-5 TGTGCCAGCACCGCCTACAGCCCTCAAGAGACCCAGTACTTC CASTAYSPQETQYF
TRBD2 NA TRBJ2-5 TRBV6-1 TGTGCCAGCAGCTTTAGCGGGAGGGGCGAGACCCAGTACTTC CASSFSGRGETQYF
NA NA TRBJ1-2 TRBV18 TGTGCCAGCTCACTCTTGGGCGCGGGGTTTCAAGGCTACACCTTC CASSLLGAGFQGYTF
TRBD2 NA TRBJ2-1 TRBV5-4 TGTGCCAGCAGCTTGGTTGGGACTAGCGTCTATGAGCAGTTCTTC CASSLVGTSVYEQFF
NA NA TRBJ1-1 TRBV6-5 TGTGCCAGCAAAACTCGTCCGGCGTTGGGGAAAGCTTTCTTT CASKTRPALGKAFF
TRBD1 NA TRBJ1-4 TRBV2 TGTGCCAGCAGTGACGAGGGGACAGTAACTGAAAAACTGTTTTTT CASSDEGTVTEKLFF
NA NA TRBJ2-6 TRBV9 TGTGCCAGCAGCGTAGAAGGGGCCTGGGCCAACGTCCTGACTTTC CASSVEGAWANVLTF
TRBD1 NA TRBJ1-5 TRBV25-1 TGTGCCAGCAGTCCAACAGGGGGCATTGGTGGCAATCAGCCCCAGCATTTT CASSPTGGIGGNQPQHF
TRBD1 NA TRBJ1-1 TRBV5-1 TGCGCCAGCAACAGGGGCCAGGAGGGCACTGAAGCTTTCTTT CASNRGQEGTEAFF
TRBD1 NA TRBJ2-7 TRBV7-8 TGTGCCAGCAGCTTAGGGACAGGGGTTCGCCGTAGCTCCTACGAGCAGTACTTC CASSLGTGVRRSSYEQYF
NA once TRBJ1-2 TRBV25-1 TGTGCCAGCAGTGCCCCAGGGATGAACTATGGCTACACCTTC CASSAPGMNYGYTF
NA once TRBJ1-6 TRBV18 TGTGCCAGCTCACCCAACGAAGATAATTCACCCCTCCACTTT CASSPNEDNSPLHF
NA NA TRBJ2-3 TRBV25-1 TGTGCCACCGACGACTACACAGATACGCAGTATTTT CATDDYTDTQYF
NA NA TRBJ2-2 TRBV2 TGTGCCAGCAGTGTAAGGGGTGGACCGAACACCGGGGAGCTGTTTTTT CASSVRGGPNTGELFF
TRBD1 NA TRBJ1-2 TRBV9 TGTGCCAGCAGCGCGCGGGACAGTTATGGCTACACCTTC CASSARDSYGYTF
NA NA TRBJ2-3 TRBV7-9 TGTGCCAGCAGCCACCCCTGGGGGGGCCGGGCAGATACGCAGTATTTT CASSHPWGGRADTQYF
NA NA TRBJ2-3 TRBV5-4 TGTGCCAGCAGCTTGGGTCGGGGGCCTAGCACAGATACGCAGTATTTT CASSLGRGPSTDTQYF
NA NA TRBJ1-3 TRBV5-1 TGCGCCAGCAGCTTGGGCGGGACAACGAGCTCTGGAAACACCATATATTTT CASSLGGTTSSGNTIYF
NA NA TRBJ1-5 TRBV2 TGTGCCAGCAGTGAAGCTGGCTGGGCGCCCCAGCATTTT CASSEAGWAPQHF
NA NA TRBJ2-1 TRBV29-1 TGCAGCACGGGGAGCTCCTACAATGAGCAGTTCTTC CSTGSSYNEQFF
NA NA TRBJ2-7 TRBV19 TGTGCCAGTAGTATCGGCAGGGGCCCCTACGAGCAGTACTTC CASSIGRGPYEQYF
TRBD1 NA TRBJ1-2 TRBV9 TGTGCCAGCAGCGTGGGACAGGGAATTTCATCTGGCTACACCTTC CASSVGQGISSGYTF
NA NA TRBJ2-3 TRBV7-8 TGTGCCAGCAGCTTAGGTCGGCCGCTAGCGACCAAAGCGGCAGATACGCAGTATTTT CASSLGRPLATKAADTQYF
NA NA TRBJ1-6 TRBV19 TGTGCCAGTGCGAGCCAGGTTTATAATTCACCCCTCCACTTT CASASQVYNSPLHF
NA NA TRBJ2-3 TRBV27 TGTGCCAGCAGTATTACACAGACCACAGATACGCAGTATTTT CASSITQTTDTQYF
NA once TRBJ1-2 TRBV2 TGTGCCAGCAGTGAAGCGCTTTGGGGAGGGAATGGCTACACCTTC CASSEALWGGNGYTF
NA NA TRBJ2-5 TRBV5-1 TGCGCCAGCAGCTTATGGGCCAGGGAGACCCAGTACTTC CASSLWARETQYF
NA NA TRBJ2-6 TRBV4-3 TGCGCCAGCAGCCAAGATTACATCCGTTCTGGGGCCAACGTCCTGACTTTC CASSQDYIRSGANVLTF
NA once TRBJ2-2 TRBV30 TGTGCCTGCAAGTTTCGGGGAGACACCGGGGAGCTGTTTTTT CACKFRGDTGELFF
NA NA TRBJ1-1 TRBV5-1 TGCGCCAGCAGCTTGTCAGGGTCGGGAACTGAAGCTTTCTTT CASSLSGSGTEAFF
TRBD1 NA TRBJ2-2 TRBV28 TGTGCCAGCAGTCCTCAGGGGGCTGCCGGGGAGCTGTTTTTT CASSPQGAAGELFF
NA NA TRBJ1-5 TRBV5-8 TGTGCCAGCAGACGTACAGGAGTCCAGCCCCAGCATTTT CASRRTGVQPQHF
TRBD1 NA TRBJ2-7 TRBV7-2 TGTGCCAGCAGCTTAGTGGGGACAGGGGGGTTCTACGAGCAGTACTTC CASSLVGTGGFYEQYF
NA NA TRBJ2-7 TRBV28 TGTGCCAGCAGCCCCACTAGTTTCCAGGGTGACTTC CASSPTSFQGDF
NA NA TRBJ2-7 TRBV6-5 TGTGCCAGCAGTTACTGGGGCCACGAGCAGTACTTC CASSYWGHEQYF
NA NA TRBJ1-2 TRBV7-9 TGTGCCAGCAGAACCACGGGTACGGGCTACACCTTC CASRTTGTGYTF
TRBD2 NA TRBJ2-3 TRBV2 TGTGCCAGCAGTGTTTACGGGGGGGGCACAGATACGCAGTATTTT CASSVYGGGTDTQYF
TRBD1 NA TRBJ1-6 TRBV5-1 TGCGCCAGCAGCCACGGGACAGGGGATTCACCCCTCCACTTT CASSHGTGDSPLHF
NA NA TRBJ2-7 TRBV28 TGTGCCAGCAGTTCCCCCGGGCCCTACGAGCAGTACTTC CASSSPGPYEQYF
NA NA TRBJ1-3 TRBV7-2 TGTGCCAGCAGCTTAGAAGGCGGGAAATTTCCCACCATATATTTT CASSLEGGKFPTIYF
NA NA TRBJ1-4 TRBV5-1 TGCGCCAGCAGCTCCCAAACGGGAACTAATGAAAAACTGTTTTTT CASSSQTGTNEKLFF
NA NA TRBJ2-5 TRBV10-3 TGTGCCATCAGTGAGTCGCGCGCCTCGGGCGAGACCCAGTACTTC CAISESRASGETQYF
NA NA TRBJ2-3 TRBV7-9 TGTGCCAGCAGCTTTCTAGGGGGGGCAGATACGCAGTATTTT CASSFLGGADTQYF
TRBD1 NA TRBJ1-6 TRBV28 TGTGCCAGCACCAGGGACAGGGGTCGACTCCTGGGGGATTCACCCCTCCACTTT CASTRDRGRLLGDSPLHF
TRBD1 NA TRBJ1-4 TRBV11-2 TGTGCCAGCAGCTGGACAGGTGGGGGTCTTGGTGAAAAACTGTTTTTT CASSWTGGGLGEKLFF
NA NA TRBJ1-1 TRBV2 TGTGCCAGCAGCGCCGGGCCGTTGAACACTGAAGCTTTCTTT CASSAGPLNTEAFF
TRBD1 once TRBJ1-5 TRBV6-5 TGTGCCAGCAACGCCGGGACAGCAATCAATCAGCCCCAGCATTTT CASNAGTAINQPQHF
NA NA TRBJ2-3 TRBV5-1 TGCGCCAGCAGCTTATCCAGCGGGTTCGGCACAGATACGCAGTATTTT CASSLSSGFGTDTQYF
NA NA TRBJ1-1 TRBV19 TGTGCCAGTAGTCCGACAGCGAACACTGAAGCTTTCTTT CASSPTANTEAFF
NA NA TRBJ1-1 TRBV5-4 TGTGCCAGCAGCTGGGACCTTAACACTGAAGCTTTCTTT CASSWDLNTEAFF
TRBD2 NA TRBJ2-1 TRBV5-1 TGCGCCAGCAGCTTGTTAGCGGGGGACCCCAATGAGCAGTTCTTC CASSLLAGDPNEQFF
NA NA TRBJ1-5 TRBV28 TGTGCCAGCAAAGGGGGGCAAGAAGGCAATCAGCCCCAGCATTTT CASKGGQEGNQPQHF